This entry lists 27 T cell receptor beta chains sequenced from one sample in a study of blood T cell repertoires in COVID-19. Sequencing was performed with immunoSEQ multiplex PCR; in TCRdb, only in-frame clones are kept and a portion is missing. The table has roughly 50,000 clones, more than 90% seen once. Source material: peripheral blood. These receptors originate from a man aged 45-65 years with acute or convalescent COVID-19.

The chain has TRBV10-3 and TRBJ2-2; the match to TRBD2 covers 8 bases. Germline-derived CDR1 and CDR2 are ENHRY and SYGVKD. The ends lost 4 bases at V and 4 bases at J; junction bases unmatched: 5. There are 15 residues in the CDR3. The DNA of the CDR3 is TGTGCCATCAGTGTAGGGAGCGGGAGCACCGGGGAGCTGTTTTTT. This codes for CAISVGSGSTGELFF.

V and J are TRBV5-6 and TRBJ2-7, with 9 bases fitting TRBD1. From germline, CDR1 is SGHDT and CDR2 YYEEEE. CDR3 size: 15 residues. With 5 bases clipped from V and 4 bases from J, the junction kept 10 bases outside the gene matches. The CDR3 here is CASRSWGQGRYEQYF. Written as DNA, the CDR3 is TGTGCCAGCAGGTCTTGGGGACAGGGTCGGTACGAGCAGTACTTC.

The chain uses TRBV30 and TRBJ2-1; the match to TRBD2 covers 14 bases. V lost 2 bases and J lost 2; bases outside the gene matches: 17. The CDR3 has 21 amino acids. CDR1 is GTSNPN, CDR2 SVGIG, per germline (reference sequence). The CDR3, as DNA: TGTGCCTGGAGTACCGGATTCGAAGGGACTAGCGGGAGTATAGCCTACAATGAGCAGTTCTTC. As protein: CAWSTGFEGTSGSIAYNEQFF. Full variable domain (outside the CDR3, taken from reference TRBV30 and TRBJ2-1): SQTIHQWPATLVQPVGSPLSLECTVEGTSNPNLYWYRQAAGRGLQLLFYSVGIGQISSEVPQNLSASRPQDRQFILSSKKLLLSDSGFYLCAWSTGFEGTSGSIAYNEQFFGPGTRLTVL.

The rearrangement joins TRBV9 to TRBJ1-2; D gene unclear. CDR1 and CDR2 from the germline V gene are SGDLS and YYNGEE. V was cut by 2 bases and J by 4 bases, with 21 bases left in between. CDR3 length: 17 amino acids. The CDR3 DNA follows: TGTGCCAGCAGCGTTGGGCCCCCGTGGGTTTTGGGCTATGGCTACACCTTC. It translates to CASSVGPPWVLGYGYTF.

This sequence joins TRBV4-1 and TRBJ2-3; possible D gene TRBD2, 5 bases. The CDR3 extends over 14 amino acids. Germline V gives CDR1 MGHRA, CDR2 YSYEKL. V was trimmed by 0 bases and J by 7 bases, leaving 11 bases between them. The CDR3 loop reads CASSQDVEGYTQYF. Here the CDR3 DNA reads TGCGCCAGCAGCCAAGATGTCGAGGGCTATACGCAGTATTTT.

The CDR3, as DNA: TGTGCCAGCAGCTCAGGGAGGGTAGCCAAAAACATTCAGTACTTC. It is translated as CASSSGRVAKNIQYF. The chain recombines TRBV6-5 with TRBJ2-4; 7 bases match TRBD2. The CDR3 loop spans 15 amino acids. Germline CDR1 and CDR2: MNHEY and SVGAGI. The ends lost 6 bases at V and 0 bases at J; junction bases unmatched: 5.

The J gene is TRBJ1-1, the V gene TRBV6-5; D call uncertain. The V and J ends lost 6 bases and 5 bases respectively, with 7 bases between them. The CDR3 is 11 residues long. Germline V gene data show CDR1 as MNHEY and CDR2 as SVGAGI. DNA of the CDR3: TGTGCCAGCAGGCCGGGGACTGAAGCTTTCTTT. This codes for CASRPGTEAFF.

CDR3 region: CATSRGQGTYEQYF. The CDR3, as DNA: TGTGCCACCAGCAGGGGACAGGGAACCTACGAGCAGTACTTC. This sequence joins TRBV15 and TRBJ2-7, with 9 nucleotides matching TRBD1. V gave up 3 bases and J gave up 2 bases; unmatched junction bases: 2. CDR3 length equals 14 residues. Germline V lookup: CDR1 LNHNV, CDR2 YYDKDF (reference sequence).

The genes are TRBV5-1 and TRBJ2-1, with TRBD2 matching over 9 bases. V lost 4 bases, J lost 4 bases, and 9 bases stayed unmatched. CDR1 and CDR2 from the germline V gene are SGHRS and YFSETQ. CDR3 length equals 16 residues. CDR3 bases: TGCGCCAGCAGCATAACTCCGACTAGCGGTTACAATGAGCAGTTCTTC. This translates into CASSITPTSGYNEQFF.

This chain links TRBV10-3 with TRBJ1-1; D is uncertain. This CDR3 is 14 amino acids long. The V end was cut by 0 bases, the J end by 7 bases, with 12 bases between. The germline gives CDR1 ENHRY, CDR2 SYGVKD. CDR3 DNA: TGTGCCATCAGTGAGTCGGGAGAGGGAGGTGAAGCTTTCTTT. Translated, it gives CAISESGEGGEAFF.

The rearrangement joins TRBV2 to TRBJ1-6; 7 bases align to TRBD1. The CDR3 is made up of 17 amino acids. J was trimmed by 4 bases and V by 5 bases; bases with no gene match: 11. CDR1 is SNHLY and CDR2 is FYNNEI in the germline V gene. CDR3 in amino acids: CASSKPTGTDYNSPLHF. In DNA, the CDR3 is TGTGCCAGCAGTAAACCCACCGGGACAGATTATAATTCACCCCTCCACTTT.

The chain is built from TRBV5-1 and TRBJ2-2; 11 bases are a match to TRBD1. V lost 4 bases to trimming and J lost 3 bases; unmatched junction nucleotides: 2. Per germline, CDR1 SGHRS and CDR2 YFSETQ. This CDR3 region has 15 residues. This CDR3 reads CASSGQGAYTGELFF. The CDR3, as DNA: TGCGCCAGCAGCGGACAGGGGGCATACACCGGGGAGCTGTTTTTT.

The chain is built from TRBV12-3 or TRBV12-4 and TRBJ2-3, with D perhaps matching TRBD2 (5 bases). The V gene lost 6 bases and the J gene lost 4 bases, with 5 bases spanning the gap. This CDR3 is 11 amino acids long. CDR3 protein: CASREADTQYF. The CDR3, as DNA: TGTGCCAGCAGGGAGGCAGATACGCAGTATTTT.

J is TRBJ1-2 and V is TRBV10-3; unclear D gene. V was trimmed by 4 bases and J by 1 base, leaving 7 bases between them. Germline V lookup: CDR1 ENHRY, CDR2 SYGVKD. There are 13 residues in the CDR3. The CDR3 region is CAISGAVNYGYTF. CDR3 nucleotide sequence: TGTGCCATCAGTGGTGCAGTTAACTATGGCTACACCTTC.

V usage is TRBV5-4 and J usage is TRBJ2-1; D is perhaps TRBD2 (5 bases). This CDR3 has 16 amino acids. V lost 0 bases and J 4 bases, leaving 14 bases between the germline ends. CDR1 is SGHNT and CDR2 is YYREEE in the germline V gene (reference sequence). Written as DNA, the CDR3 is TGTGCCAGCAGCTTGGAGGGCCCCCGGGGTTACAATGAGCAGTTCTTC. Amino acids: CASSLEGPRGYNEQFF.

This chain uses TRBV7-2 with TRBJ2-7; TRBD2 might be the D (6 bases). Germline V CDR1 and CDR2: SGHTA, FQGNSA. The CDR3 covers 14 residues. The V end was cut by 5 bases, the J end by 3 bases, with 14 bases between. The CDR3 loop is CASSPGTAVYEQYF. As DNA, the CDR3 is TGTGCCAGCAGCCCAGGGACTGCGGTCTACGAGCAGTACTTC.

V is TRBV7-9 and J is TRBJ2-1; the D gene is possibly TRBD2 (6 bases). Between the trimmed V and J ends, which lost 5 bases and 0 bases, there was a span of 14 bases. Germline values: CDR1 SEHNR, CDR2 FQNEAQ (reference sequence). The CDR3 is made up of 16 amino acids. The CDR3 DNA is TGTGCCAGCAGCCCAGGGACTCCCAACTCCTACAATGAGCAGTTCTTC. Protein sequence: CASSPGTPNSYNEQFF.

In this sample, this clone turned up once. The CDR3 DNA reads as TGTGCCAGCAGCCGGACAGGGAAAGGTGAAAAACTGTTTTTT. Residues: CASSRTGKGEKLFF. The chain links TRBV13 to TRBJ1-4, with 8 bases identical to TRBD1. This CDR3 comprises 14 residues. Germline V gene data show CDR1 as PRHDT and CDR2 as FYEKMQ (reference sequence). V was clipped by 5 bases and J by 7 bases; unmatched bases: 6.

The rearrangement joins TRBV11-3 to TRBJ1-1; TRBD1 matches 7 bases. This CDR3 has 14 amino acids. The V and J ends lost 4 bases and 1 base, in that order; junction bases with no gene match: 3. Germline-derived CDR1 and CDR2 are SGHNT and YENEEA. CDR3 loop: CASSWDSRNTEAFF. The DNA for the CDR3 is TGTGCCAGCAGCTGGGACAGTAGGAACACTGAAGCTTTCTTT.

This chain links TRBV11-3 with TRBJ1-5; D gene ambiguous. The length of the CDR3 is 16 residues. The germline V gene encodes CDR1 SGHNT and CDR2 YENEEA. V was shortened by 6 bases and J by 0 bases, with 15 bases between the two germline ends. The CDR3 DNA reads TGTGCCAGCAGGCACCCGATAGCTTATAGCAATCAGCCCCAGCATTTT. Translated, it gives CASRHPIAYSNQPQHF.

This clone came up once. The rearrangement joins TRBV3-1 (or the pseudogene TRBV3-2) to TRBJ1-2; a weak D match, TRBD1 (6 bases). V lost 6 bases and J 3 bases, leaving 17 bases between the germline ends. CDR3 length: 15 residues. Looked up from germline, CDR1 is LGHDT and CDR2 is YNNKEL (reference sequence). CDR3 nucleotide sequence: TGTGCCAGCAGTCGGACCAGGGGTCACGACTATGGCTACACCTTC. Protein: CASSRTRGHDYGYTF.

The CDR3 DNA is TGTGCCAGCTCACCACCCAGTACTAACTATGGCTACACCTTC. Amino acid sequence: CASSPPSTNYGYTF. The V call is TRBV18, the J call TRBJ1-2; no clear D gene. Between the trimmed V and J ends, which lost 0 bases and 0 bases, there was a span of 5 bases. The CDR3 extends over 14 amino acids. From germline, CDR1 is KGHSH and CDR2 LQKENI.

This chain uses TRBV10-1 with TRBJ2-7; 14 bases agree with TRBD2. Germline lookup yields CDR1 WNHNN and CDR2 SYGVQD (reference sequence). V trimming: 9 bases; J trimming: 6 bases; junction bases outside the gene matches: 7. The CDR3 spans 14 residues. The chain's CDR3 is CARGLAGEGGEQYF. DNA for the CDR3: TGCGCCAGGGGACTAGCGGGAGAGGGCGGCGAGCAGTACTTC.

This chain joins TRBV6-5 and TRBJ2-1; D ambiguous. The V end lost 2 bases, the J end lost 0 bases, and 5 bases lay between the germline ends. Germline V gene data show CDR1 as MNHEY and CDR2 as SVGAGI. The CDR3 runs to 14 residues. The CDR3 DNA reads as TGTGCCAGCAGTTACCGTAGCTCCTACAATGAGCAGTTCTTC. Its translation is CASSYRSSYNEQFF.

The rearrangement uses TRBV18 and TRBJ1-2; tentative D call: TRBD1 (5 bases). The CDR3 spans 15 residues. In germline, CDR1 is KGHSH, CDR2 LQKENI. Trimming pared 3 bases from V and 0 bases from J, leaving 11 bases between. The CDR3 sequence is CASSPDTLPNYGYTF. CDR3 sequence (DNA): TGTGCCAGCTCACCGGACACACTTCCTAACTATGGCTACACCTTC. Using reference TRBV18 and TRBJ1-2 for the parts outside the CDR3, the full variable domain is NAGVMQNPRHLVRRRGQEARLRCSPMKGHSHVYWYRQLPEEGLKFMVYLQKENIIDESGMPKERFSAEFPKEGPSILRIQQVVRGDSAAYFCASSPDTLPNYGYTFGSGTRLTVV.

The chain combines TRBV12-3 or TRBV12-4 with TRBJ2-1, with a tentative D call TRBD2 (6 bases). This CDR3 is built from 9 residues. CDR3 in DNA: TGTGGCGGGGCGTGTGAGCAGTTCTTC. It yields the protein CGGACEQFF.

The J gene is TRBJ2-1, the V gene TRBV29-1, with a possible D match to TRBD1 (5 bases). The V end lost 4 bases, the J end lost 9 bases, and 13 bases lay between the germline ends. The germline CDR1 and CDR2 sequences are SQVTM and ANQGSEA. CDR3 length: 12 amino acids. CDR3 region: CSVGRAGGEQFF. The CDR3 nucleotides are TGCAGCGTTGGCAGGGCTGGTGGTGAGCAGTTCTTC.